The entry below describes one T cell receptor (beta chain). Germline assignment: CDR1 KGHDR and CDR2 SFDVKD. The CDR3 extends over 15 amino acids. Trimming stripped 3 bases from V and 1 base from J, with 11 bases between. This sample stems from a study of blood T cell repertoires in COVID-19. Using immunoSEQ multiplex PCR, the repertoire was profiled, and TCRdb retains in-frame clones only, with some absent. The sample holds 150,000 to 170,000 clones, 70% to 85% seen once. The source material was peripheral blood. This chain links TRBV24-1 with TRBJ1-1; perhaps TRBD1 as D (6 bases). The sequence was collected from a man aged 60 to 75 with COVID-19, enrolled during active disease. DNA of the CDR3: TGTGCCACCAGTGATCACAGGGTAGGGAACACTGAAGCTTTCTTT. Protein product: CATSDHRVGNTEAFF.